These 2 T cell receptor beta chains came from one sample sequenced in a study of CD8 T cells in Susac syndrome. An input of about 0.5 to 1 ug of RNA was subjected to reverse transcription using random hexamers. MiXCR was run by TCRdb on the immunoSEQ multiplex PCR reads, yielding one entry per CDR3 protein. In the table there are about 53,000 distinct CDR3 sequences, about 95% of which are singletons. The sample was CD8+ T cells from PBMCs. These receptors were taken from a human donor with Susac syndrome.

The V gene is TRBV29-1, the J gene TRBJ2-1; a possible D gene is TRBD2 (6 bases). V was shortened by 3 bases and J by 2 bases, with 14 bases between the two germline ends. Per germline, CDR1 SQVTM and CDR2 ANQGSEA. There are 15 residues in the CDR3. The CDR3 DNA reads TGCAGCGTTGAGGTGTGGCGGGGTCCCTACAATGAGCAGTTCTTC. This gives the protein CSVEVWRGPYNEQFF.

There are a few counts of this clonotype. The J gene is TRBJ2-1, the V gene TRBV6-1; D uncertain. The CDR3 consists of 16 residues. Germline loops: CDR1 MNHNS, CDR2 SASEGT. Trimming stripped 7 bases from V and 0 bases from J, with 16 bases between. CDR3 region: CASTPSVESSYNEQFF. DNA for the CDR3: TGTGCCAGCACCCCAAGTGTGGAAAGCTCCTACAATGAGCAGTTCTTC.